Below, 5 T cell receptor beta chains from the same sample are listed, as sequenced in a study of metastatic and nonmetastatic thyroid tumors. Treatment of any kind had been given to no patient before thyroid surgery. From the PCR reads, TCRdb re-called clones with MiXCR. The sample lists about 69,000 clones, 12% to 15% occurring once. The sample consisted of blood. The receptors shown here come from a male donor with papillary thyroid cancer or a benign thyroid nodule (not recorded which). Some clones in this sample may be carry-over from other donors' samples.

This clone has a count of ten or more. The CDR3 nucleotides are TGTGCCAGCAGTTTAGGTCTGACCTCCTACGAGCAGTACGTC. It is translated as CASSLGLTSYEQYV. The chain uses TRBV12-3 or TRBV12-4 and TRBJ2-7; D unresolved. The CDR3 length is 14 residues. The ends were cut back, 1 base at V and 0 bases at J, with 7 bases in the middle.

This clone was counted at least ten times. This sequence joins TRBV11-2 and TRBJ1-2; D is unresolved. Germline CDR1 is SGHAT and CDR2 is FQNNGV. The V and J ends lost 1 base and 2 bases respectively, with 11 bases between them. This CDR3 region has 15 residues. CDR3 in amino acids: CASSLGPSGNYGYTF. The CDR3 nucleotides are TGTGCCAGCAGCTTAGGTCCGAGTGGAAACTATGGCTACACCTTC.

V usage is TRBV20-1 and J usage is TRBJ2-5, with 10 bases fitting TRBD2. This CDR3 is 13 amino acids long. Trimming cost V 7 bases and J 2 bases; bases outside gene matches: 4. Germline V gene sequence: CDR1 DFQATT, CDR2 SNEGSKA (reference sequence). CDR3 DNA sequence: TGCAGTGGAACTAGCGGGGAACAAGAGACCCAGTACTTC. Residues: CSGTSGEQETQYF.

The rearrangement links TRBV3-1 to TRBJ2-7; tentative D call: TRBD2 (5 bases). Germline V CDR1 and CDR2: LGHDT, YNNKEL (reference sequence). The CDR3 runs to 15 residues. The V end was cut by 6 bases, the J end by 7 bases, with 22 bases between. CDR3 in amino acids: CASSYGVGSAFEQYF. The DNA for the CDR3 is TGTGCCAGCAGTTACGGGGTAGGAAGCGCGTTTGAGCAGTACTTC.

This clone was picked up many times. This CDR3 is also generated by other DNA sequences in the sample. This chain uses TRBV2 with TRBJ2-6; 7 bases match TRBD1. Germline assignment: CDR1 SNHLY and CDR2 FYNNEI. The CDR3 is 14 residues long. The V and J ends lost 6 bases and 2 bases, in that order; junction bases with no gene match: 1. The CDR3 region is CASRQGTGANVLTF. The CDR3 DNA reads TGTGCCAGCAGACAGGGGACTGGGGCCAACGTCCTGACTTTC.